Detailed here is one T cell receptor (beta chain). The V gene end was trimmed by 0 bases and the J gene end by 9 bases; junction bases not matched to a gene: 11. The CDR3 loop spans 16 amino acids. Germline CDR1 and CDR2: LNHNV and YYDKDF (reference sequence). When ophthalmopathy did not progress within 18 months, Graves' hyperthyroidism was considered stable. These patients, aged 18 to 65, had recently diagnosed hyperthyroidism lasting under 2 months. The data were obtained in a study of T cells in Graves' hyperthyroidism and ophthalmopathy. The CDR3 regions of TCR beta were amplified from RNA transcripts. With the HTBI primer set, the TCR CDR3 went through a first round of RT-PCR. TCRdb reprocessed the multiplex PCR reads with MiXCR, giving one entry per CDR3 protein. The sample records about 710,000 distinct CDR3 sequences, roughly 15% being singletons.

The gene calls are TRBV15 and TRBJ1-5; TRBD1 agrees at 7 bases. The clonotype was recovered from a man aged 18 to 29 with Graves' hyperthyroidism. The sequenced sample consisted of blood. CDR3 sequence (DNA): TGTGCCACCAGCAGAGACACCGGGACAGTAATGCGGCCCCAGCATTTT. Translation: CATSRDTGTVMRPQHF.